Presented here are 2 T cell receptor beta chains from one specimen sequenced in a study of cytomegalovirus exposure and HLA in healthy donors. Generated by immunoSEQ multiplex PCR, the TCRdb table keeps only in-frame clones and is missing some. The sample includes about 150,000 clones, approximately 94% of them seen just once. The sample was PBMCs. The receptor set was obtained from a man aged 18 to 29 in good health and CMV-seropositive.

The chain joins TRBV29-1 to TRBJ2-3; 10 positions match TRBD1. With V trimmed by 2 bases and J by 2 bases, 7 bases remained unmatched. The CDR3 runs to 16 residues. CDR1 and CDR2 (germline): SQVTM, ANQGSEA. The CDR3 loop reads CSVETGTGDYTDTQYF. The CDR3 coding sequence is TGCAGCGTTGAAACCGGGACAGGGGATTACACAGATACGCAGTATTTT.

The CDR3 region has the DNA TGTGCCAGCAGTGAATTTGCCAGACAAGAGACCCAGTACTTC. It codes for CASSEFARQETQYF. The chain uses TRBV25-1 and TRBJ2-5; D uncertain. With 1 base removed from V and 2 bases from J, the gap between germline ends came to 8 bases. CDR3 length equals 14 residues. Per germline, CDR1 MGHDK and CDR2 SYGVNS.